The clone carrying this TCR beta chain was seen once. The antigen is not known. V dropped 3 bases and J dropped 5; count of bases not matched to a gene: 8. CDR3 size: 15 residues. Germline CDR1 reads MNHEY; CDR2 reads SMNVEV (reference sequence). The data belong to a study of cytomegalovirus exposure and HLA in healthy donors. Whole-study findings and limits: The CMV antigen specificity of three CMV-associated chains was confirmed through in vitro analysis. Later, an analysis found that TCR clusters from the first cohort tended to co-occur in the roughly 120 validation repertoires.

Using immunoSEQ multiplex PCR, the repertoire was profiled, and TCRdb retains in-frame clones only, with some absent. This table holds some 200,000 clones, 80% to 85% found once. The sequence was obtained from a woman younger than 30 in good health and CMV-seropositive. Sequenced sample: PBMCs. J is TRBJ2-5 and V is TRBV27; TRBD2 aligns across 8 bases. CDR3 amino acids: CASSFRRGVGETQYF. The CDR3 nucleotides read TGTGCCAGCAGTTTTCGGCGGGGGGTGGGGGAGACCCAGTACTTC.